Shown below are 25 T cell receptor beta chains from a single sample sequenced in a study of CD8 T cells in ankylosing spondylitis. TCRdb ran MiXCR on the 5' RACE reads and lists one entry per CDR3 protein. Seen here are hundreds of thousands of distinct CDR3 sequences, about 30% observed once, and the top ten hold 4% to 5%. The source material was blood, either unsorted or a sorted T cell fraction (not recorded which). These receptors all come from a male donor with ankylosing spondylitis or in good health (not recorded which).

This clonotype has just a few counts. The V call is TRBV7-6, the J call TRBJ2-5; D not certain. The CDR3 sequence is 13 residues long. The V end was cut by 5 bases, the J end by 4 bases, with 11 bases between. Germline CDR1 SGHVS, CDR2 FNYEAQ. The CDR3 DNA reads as TGTGCCAGCAGCACACTATTGCGAGAGACCCAGTACTTC. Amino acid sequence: CASSTLLRETQYF.

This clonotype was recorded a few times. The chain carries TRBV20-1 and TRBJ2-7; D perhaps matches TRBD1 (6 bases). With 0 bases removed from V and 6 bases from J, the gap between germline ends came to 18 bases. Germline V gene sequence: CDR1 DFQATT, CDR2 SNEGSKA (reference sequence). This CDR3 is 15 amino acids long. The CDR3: CSARDPSRVGGEQYF. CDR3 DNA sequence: TGCAGTGCTAGAGATCCCTCGCGGGTAGGGGGCGAGCAGTACTTC.

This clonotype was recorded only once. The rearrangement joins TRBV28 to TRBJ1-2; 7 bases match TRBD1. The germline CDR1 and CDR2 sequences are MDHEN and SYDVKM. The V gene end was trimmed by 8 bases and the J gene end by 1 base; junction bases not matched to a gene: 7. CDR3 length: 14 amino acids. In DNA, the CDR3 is TGTGCCAGCTCCCCGACAGGGTATAACTATGGCTACACCTTC. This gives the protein CASSPTGYNYGYTF.

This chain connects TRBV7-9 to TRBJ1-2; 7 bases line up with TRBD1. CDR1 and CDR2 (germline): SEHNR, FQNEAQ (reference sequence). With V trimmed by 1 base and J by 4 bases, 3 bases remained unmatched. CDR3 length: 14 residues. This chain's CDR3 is CASSLGGTAYGYTF. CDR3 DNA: TGTGCCAGCAGCTTAGGAGGGACAGCCTATGGCTACACCTTC.

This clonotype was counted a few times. The CDR3 here is CSVEGEEKLFF. The CDR3 region has the DNA TGCAGCGTTGAAGGGGAGGAAAAACTGTTTTTT. The chain employs TRBV29-1 and TRBJ1-4; D call uncertain. Germline CDR1 SQVTM, CDR2 ANQGSEA. V gave up 1 base and J gave up 8 bases, with 5 bases separating them. This CDR3 has 11 amino acids.

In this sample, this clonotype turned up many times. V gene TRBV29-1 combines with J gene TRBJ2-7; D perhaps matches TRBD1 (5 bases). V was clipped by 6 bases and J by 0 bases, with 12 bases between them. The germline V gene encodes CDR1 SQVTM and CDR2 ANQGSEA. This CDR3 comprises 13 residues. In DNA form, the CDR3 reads TGCAGCGTAAGACAGCTTACCTCCTACGAGCAGTACTTC. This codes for CSVRQLTSYEQYF.

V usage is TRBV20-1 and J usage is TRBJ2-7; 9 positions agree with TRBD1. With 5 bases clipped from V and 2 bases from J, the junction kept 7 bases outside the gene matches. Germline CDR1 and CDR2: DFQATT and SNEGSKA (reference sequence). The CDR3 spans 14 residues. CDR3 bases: TGCAGTGCTCCTAGGAGGACAGGGGCCTACGAGCAGTACTTC. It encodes CSAPRRTGAYEQYF.

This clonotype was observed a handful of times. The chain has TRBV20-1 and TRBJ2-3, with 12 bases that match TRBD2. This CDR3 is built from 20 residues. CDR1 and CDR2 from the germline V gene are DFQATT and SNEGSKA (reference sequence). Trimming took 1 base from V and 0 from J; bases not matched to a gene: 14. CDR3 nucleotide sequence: TGCAGTGCTAGAGTCGAGGCGACTAGCGGGGGCTCCTCTAGCACAGATACGCAGTATTTT. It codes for CSARVEATSGGSSSTDTQYF.

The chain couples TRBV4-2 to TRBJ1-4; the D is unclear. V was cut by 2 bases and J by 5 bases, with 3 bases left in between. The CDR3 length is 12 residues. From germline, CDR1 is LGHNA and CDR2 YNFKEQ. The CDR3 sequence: CASSQQNEKLFF. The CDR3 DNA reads TGTGCCAGCAGCCAACAAAATGAAAAACTGTTTTTT.

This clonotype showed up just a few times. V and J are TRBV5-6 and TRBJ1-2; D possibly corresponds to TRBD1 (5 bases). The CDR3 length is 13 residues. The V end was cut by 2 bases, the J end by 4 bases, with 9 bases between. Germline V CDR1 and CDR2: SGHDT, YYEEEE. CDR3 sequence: CASSLDRTYGYTF. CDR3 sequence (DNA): TGTGCCAGCAGCTTAGACAGAACCTATGGCTACACCTTC.

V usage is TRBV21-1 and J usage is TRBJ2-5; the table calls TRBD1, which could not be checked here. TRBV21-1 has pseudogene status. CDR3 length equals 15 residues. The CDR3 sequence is CASSKVGGRGETQYF. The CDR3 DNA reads TGTGCCAGCAGCAAAGTGGGGGGGCGCGGGGAGACCCAGTACTTC.

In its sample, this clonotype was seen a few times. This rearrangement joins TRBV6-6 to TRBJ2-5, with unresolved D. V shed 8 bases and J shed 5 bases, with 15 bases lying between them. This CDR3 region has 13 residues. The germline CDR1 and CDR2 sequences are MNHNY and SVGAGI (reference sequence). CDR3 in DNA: TGTGCCAGCGGCCGGGCACGTGAGGAGACCCAGTACTTC. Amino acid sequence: CASGRAREETQYF.

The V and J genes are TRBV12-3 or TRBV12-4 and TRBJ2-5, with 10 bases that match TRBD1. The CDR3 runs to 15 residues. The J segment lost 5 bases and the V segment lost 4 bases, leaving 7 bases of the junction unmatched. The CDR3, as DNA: TGTGCCAGCAGTTCCGGGACAGGGGATTTCGAGACCCAGTACTTC. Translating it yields CASSSGTGDFETQYF.

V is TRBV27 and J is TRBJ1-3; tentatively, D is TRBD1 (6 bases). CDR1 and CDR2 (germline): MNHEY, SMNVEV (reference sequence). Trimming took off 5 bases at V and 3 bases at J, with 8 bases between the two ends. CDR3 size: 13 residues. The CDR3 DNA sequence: TGTGCCAGCAGTCCGGACAGTGGAAACACCATATATTTT. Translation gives CASSPDSGNTIYF.

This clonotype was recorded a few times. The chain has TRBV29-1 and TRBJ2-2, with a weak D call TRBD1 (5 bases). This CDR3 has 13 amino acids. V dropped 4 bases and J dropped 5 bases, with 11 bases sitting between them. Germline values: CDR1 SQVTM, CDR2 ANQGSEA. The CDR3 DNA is TGCAGCGTTGTGGCCCCAGGGACCGGGGAGCTGTTTTTT. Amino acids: CSVVAPGTGELFF.

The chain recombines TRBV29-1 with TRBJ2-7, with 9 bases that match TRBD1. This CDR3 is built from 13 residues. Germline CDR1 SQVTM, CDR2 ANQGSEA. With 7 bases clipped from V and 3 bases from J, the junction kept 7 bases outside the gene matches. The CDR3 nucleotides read TGCAGCGCCGGGACAGGGAACGTCTACGAGCAGTACTTC. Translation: CSAGTGNVYEQYF.

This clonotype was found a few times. Written as DNA, the CDR3 is TGCAGTGCATCTCAAGCGACCTACGAGCAGTACTTC. Encoded protein: CSASQATYEQYF. The rearrangement joins TRBV20-1 to TRBJ2-7, with D unclear. Looked up from germline, CDR1 is DFQATT and CDR2 is SNEGSKA (reference sequence). The CDR3 has 12 amino acids. V lost 6 bases, J lost 2 bases, and 11 bases lay in between.

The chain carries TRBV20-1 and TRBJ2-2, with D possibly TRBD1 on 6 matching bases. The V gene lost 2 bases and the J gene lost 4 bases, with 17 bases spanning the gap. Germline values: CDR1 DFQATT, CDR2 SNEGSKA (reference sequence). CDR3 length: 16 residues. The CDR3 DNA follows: TGCAGTGCTAGACCGATAACCGGGACAACCACCGGGGAGCTGTTTTTT. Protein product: CSARPITGTTTGELFF.

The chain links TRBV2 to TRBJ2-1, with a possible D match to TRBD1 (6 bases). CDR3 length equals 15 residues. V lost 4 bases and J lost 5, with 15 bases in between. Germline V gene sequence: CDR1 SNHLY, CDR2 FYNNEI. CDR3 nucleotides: TGTGCCAGCAGTGCGCGGACAGCGCGGGACAATGAGCAGTTCTTC. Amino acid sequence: CASSARTARDNEQFF.

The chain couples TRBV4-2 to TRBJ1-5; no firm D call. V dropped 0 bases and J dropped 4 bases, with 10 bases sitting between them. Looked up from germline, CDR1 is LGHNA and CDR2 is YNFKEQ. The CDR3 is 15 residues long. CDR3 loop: CASSQDRLLNQPQHF. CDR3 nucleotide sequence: TGTGCCAGCAGCCAAGATAGGCTCTTAAATCAGCCCCAGCATTTT.

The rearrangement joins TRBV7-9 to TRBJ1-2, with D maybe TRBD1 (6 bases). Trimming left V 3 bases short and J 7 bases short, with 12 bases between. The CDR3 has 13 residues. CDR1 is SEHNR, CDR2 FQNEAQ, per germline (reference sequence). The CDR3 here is CASSFGQTGGYTF. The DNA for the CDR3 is TGTGCCAGCAGCTTCGGACAGACCGGTGGCTACACCTTC.

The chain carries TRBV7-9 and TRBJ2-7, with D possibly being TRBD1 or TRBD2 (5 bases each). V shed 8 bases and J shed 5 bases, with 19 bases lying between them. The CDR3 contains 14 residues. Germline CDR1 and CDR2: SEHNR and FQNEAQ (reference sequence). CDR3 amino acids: CASATPGTPHEQYF. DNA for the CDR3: TGTGCCAGCGCTACCCCGGGGACCCCCCACGAGCAGTACTTC.

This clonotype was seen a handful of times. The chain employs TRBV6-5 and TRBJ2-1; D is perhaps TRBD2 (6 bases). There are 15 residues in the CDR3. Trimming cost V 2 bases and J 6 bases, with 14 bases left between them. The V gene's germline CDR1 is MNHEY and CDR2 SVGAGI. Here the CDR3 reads CASSYVTSGINEQFF. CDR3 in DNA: TGTGCCAGCAGTTACGTGACTAGTGGTATCAATGAGCAGTTCTTC.

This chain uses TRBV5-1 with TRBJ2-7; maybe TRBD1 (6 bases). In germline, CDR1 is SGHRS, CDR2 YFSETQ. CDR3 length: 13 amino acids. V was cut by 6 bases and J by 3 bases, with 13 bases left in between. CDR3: CASKRSGVYEQYF. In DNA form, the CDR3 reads TGCGCCAGCAAGAGGTCAGGGGTCTACGAGCAGTACTTC. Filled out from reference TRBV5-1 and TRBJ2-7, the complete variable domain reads KAGVTQTPRYLIKTRGQQVTLSCSPISGHRSVSWYQQTPGQGLQFLFEYFSETQRNKGNFPGRFSGRQFSNSRSEMNVSTLELGDSALYLCASKRSGVYEQYFGPGTRLTVT.

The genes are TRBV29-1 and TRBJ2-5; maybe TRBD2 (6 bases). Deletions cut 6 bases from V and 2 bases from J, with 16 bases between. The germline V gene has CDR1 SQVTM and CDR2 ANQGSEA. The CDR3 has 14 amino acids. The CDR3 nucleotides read TGCAGCGTGAGACCGGGACTGGGTCAAGAGACCCAGTACTTC. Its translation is CSVRPGLGQETQYF.